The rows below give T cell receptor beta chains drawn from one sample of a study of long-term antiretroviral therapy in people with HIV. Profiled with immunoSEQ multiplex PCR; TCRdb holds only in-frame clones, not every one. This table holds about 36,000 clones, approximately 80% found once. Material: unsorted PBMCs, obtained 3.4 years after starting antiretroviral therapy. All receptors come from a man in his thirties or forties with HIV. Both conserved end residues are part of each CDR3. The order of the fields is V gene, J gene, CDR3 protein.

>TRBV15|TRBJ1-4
CATSGQTGQDNEKLFF
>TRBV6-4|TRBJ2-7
CASSDSGRELPYEQYF
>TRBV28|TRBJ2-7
CASSLVGDTSFRREQYF
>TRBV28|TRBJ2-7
CASSSLAGGLDEQYF
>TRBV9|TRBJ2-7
CASSVLAEQGMRYF
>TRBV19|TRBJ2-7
CASSINRGSEQYF
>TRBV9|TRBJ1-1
CASSPGGLTEAFF
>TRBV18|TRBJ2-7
CASSPRQGDYEQYF
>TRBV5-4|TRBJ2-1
CASSVGINEQFF
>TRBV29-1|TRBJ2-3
CSVEQGKATDTQYF
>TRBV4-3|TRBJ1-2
CASSQGGAGYTF
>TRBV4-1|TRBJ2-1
CASSQDQGLAGLVEQFF
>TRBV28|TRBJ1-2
CASFPFFRDRGLPSYGYTF
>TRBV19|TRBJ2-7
CASTGTGGHEQYF
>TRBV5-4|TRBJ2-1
CASSLVDSNEQFF
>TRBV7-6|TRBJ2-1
CASSLGAGVAEQFF
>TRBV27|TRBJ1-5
CASNPTGTLNQPQHF
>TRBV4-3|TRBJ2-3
CASSLTGWGTDTQYF
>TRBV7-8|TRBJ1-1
CASSLVLNTEAFF
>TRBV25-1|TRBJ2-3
CASSEPTSSTDTQYF
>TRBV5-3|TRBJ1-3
CARSLGRGSNSPGNTIYF
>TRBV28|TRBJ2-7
CASSLVQDYEQYF
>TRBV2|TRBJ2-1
CASSENQVWDEQFF
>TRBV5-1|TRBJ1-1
CASSLQGATEAFF
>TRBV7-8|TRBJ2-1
CASSFNRGNEQFF
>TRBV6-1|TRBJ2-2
CASSPGPWRTGELFF
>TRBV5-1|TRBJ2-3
CASSKLGQGDPDTQYF
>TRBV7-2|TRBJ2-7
CASSARGTSGYEQYF
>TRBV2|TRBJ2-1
CASSDGGARGIEQFF
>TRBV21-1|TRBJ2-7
CASSKGRLAGGHYEQYF
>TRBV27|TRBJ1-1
CASSTSSGGAFF
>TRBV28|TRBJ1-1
CASSYRVNTEAFF